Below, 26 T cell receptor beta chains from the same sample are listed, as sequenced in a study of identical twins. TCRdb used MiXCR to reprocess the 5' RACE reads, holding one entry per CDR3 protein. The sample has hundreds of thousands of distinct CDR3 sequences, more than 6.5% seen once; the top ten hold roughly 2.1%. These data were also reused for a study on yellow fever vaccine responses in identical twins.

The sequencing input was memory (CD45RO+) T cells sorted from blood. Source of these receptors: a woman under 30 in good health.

For the CDR3, the DNA is TGTGCCAGCAGCCAAGCCCAGCACGGGGGAGAGCAGTACTTC. Translating gives CASSQAQHGGEQYF. The gene calls are TRBV4-2 and TRBJ2-7; tentative D call: TRBD2 (6 bases). The germline gives CDR1 LGHNA, CDR2 YNFKEQ. Trimming removed 1 base at V and 7 bases at J, with 14 bases between. The CDR3 contains 14 residues.

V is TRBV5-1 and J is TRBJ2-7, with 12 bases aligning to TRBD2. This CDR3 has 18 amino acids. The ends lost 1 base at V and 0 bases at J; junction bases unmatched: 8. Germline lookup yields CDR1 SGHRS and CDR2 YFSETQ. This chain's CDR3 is CASSLMGPTSGSSYEQYF. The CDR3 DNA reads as TGCGCCAGCAGCTTGATGGGGCCGACTAGCGGGAGCTCCTACGAGCAGTACTTC.

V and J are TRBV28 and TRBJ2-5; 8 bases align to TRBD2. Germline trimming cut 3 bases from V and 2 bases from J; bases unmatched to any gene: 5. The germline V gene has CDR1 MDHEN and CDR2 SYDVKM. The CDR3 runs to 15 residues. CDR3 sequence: CASSFQLADQETQYF. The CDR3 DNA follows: TGTGCCAGCAGTTTCCAACTAGCGGATCAAGAGACCCAGTACTTC.

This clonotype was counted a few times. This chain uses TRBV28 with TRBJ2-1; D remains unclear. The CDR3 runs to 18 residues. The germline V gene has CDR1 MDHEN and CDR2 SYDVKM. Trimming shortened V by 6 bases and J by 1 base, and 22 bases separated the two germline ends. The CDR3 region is CASRAGPPVTTSYNEQFF. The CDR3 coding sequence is TGTGCCAGCAGGGCCGGGCCGCCTGTAACCACATCCTACAATGAGCAGTTCTTC. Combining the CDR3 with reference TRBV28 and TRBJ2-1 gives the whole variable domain DVKVTQSSRYLVKRTGEKVFLECVQDMDHENMFWYRQDPGLGLRLIYFSYDVKMKEKGDIPEGYSVSREKKERFSLILESASTNQTSMYLCASRAGPPVTTSYNEQFFGPGTRLTVL.

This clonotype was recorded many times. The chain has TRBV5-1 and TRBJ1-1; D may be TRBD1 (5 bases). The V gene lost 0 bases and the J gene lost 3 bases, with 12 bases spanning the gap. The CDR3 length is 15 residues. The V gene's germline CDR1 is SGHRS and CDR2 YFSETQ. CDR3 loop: CASSLAFRDDTEAFF. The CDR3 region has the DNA TGCGCCAGCAGCTTGGCGTTCAGGGACGACACTGAAGCTTTCTTT.

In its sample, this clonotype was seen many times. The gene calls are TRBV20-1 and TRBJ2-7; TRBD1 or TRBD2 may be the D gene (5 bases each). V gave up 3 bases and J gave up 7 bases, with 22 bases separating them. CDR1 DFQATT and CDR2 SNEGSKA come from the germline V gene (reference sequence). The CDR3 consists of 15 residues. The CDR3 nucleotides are TGCAGTGCTAGGAGGGGCGCGGGCAGTCTGGAGGAGCAGTACGTC. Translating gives CSARRGAGSLEEQYV.

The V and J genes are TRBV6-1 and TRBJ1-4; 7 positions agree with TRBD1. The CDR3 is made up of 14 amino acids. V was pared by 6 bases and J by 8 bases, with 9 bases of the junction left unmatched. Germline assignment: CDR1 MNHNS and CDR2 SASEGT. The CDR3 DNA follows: TGTGCCAGCAGACAGGGGTATTCAGGGGAAAAACTGTTTTTT. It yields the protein CASRQGYSGEKLFF.

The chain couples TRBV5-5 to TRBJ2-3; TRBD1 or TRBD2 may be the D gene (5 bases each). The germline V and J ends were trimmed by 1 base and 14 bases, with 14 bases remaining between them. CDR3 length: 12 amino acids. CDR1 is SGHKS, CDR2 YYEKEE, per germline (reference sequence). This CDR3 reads CASSLNWDQTYF. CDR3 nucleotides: TGTGCCAGCAGCTTGAACTGGGACCAGACGTATTTT.

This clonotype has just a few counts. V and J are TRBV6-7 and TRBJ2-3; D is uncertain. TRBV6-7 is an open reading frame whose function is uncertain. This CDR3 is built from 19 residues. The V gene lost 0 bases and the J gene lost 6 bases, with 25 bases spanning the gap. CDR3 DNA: TGTGCCAGCAGTTACTCCCTGCGTGGGCCCCGAACCAAGTCCGATACGCAGTATTTT. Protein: CASSYSLRGPRTKSDTQYF.

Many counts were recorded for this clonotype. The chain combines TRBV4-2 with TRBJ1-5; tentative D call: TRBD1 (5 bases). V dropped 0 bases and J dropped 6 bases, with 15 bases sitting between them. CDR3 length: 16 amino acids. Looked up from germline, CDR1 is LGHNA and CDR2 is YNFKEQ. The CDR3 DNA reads TGTGCCAGCAGCCAAGAACTTGAGGCGGGGGGTCAGCCCCAGCATTTT. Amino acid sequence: CASSQELEAGGQPQHF.

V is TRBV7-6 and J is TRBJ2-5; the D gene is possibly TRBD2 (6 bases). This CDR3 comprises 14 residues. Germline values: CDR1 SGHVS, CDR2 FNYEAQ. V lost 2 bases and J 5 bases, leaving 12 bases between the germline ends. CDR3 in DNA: TGTGCCAGCAGCTTAAGACCAGGGAGGGAGACCCAGTACTTC. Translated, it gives CASSLRPGRETQYF. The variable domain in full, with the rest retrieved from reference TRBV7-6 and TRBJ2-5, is GAGVSQSPRYKVTKRGQDVALRCDPISGHVSLYWYRQALGQGPEFLTYFNYEAQQDKSGLPNDRFSAERPEGSISTLTIQRTEQRDSAMYRCASSLRPGRETQYFGPGTRLLVL.

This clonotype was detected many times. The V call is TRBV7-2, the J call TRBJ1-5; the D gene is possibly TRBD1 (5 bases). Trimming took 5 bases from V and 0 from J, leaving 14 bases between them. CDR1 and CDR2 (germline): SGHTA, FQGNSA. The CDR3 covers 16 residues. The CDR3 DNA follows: TGTGCCAGCAGCACCCGAGGGGCTTTTAGCAATCAGCCCCAGCATTTT. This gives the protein CASSTRGAFSNQPQHF.

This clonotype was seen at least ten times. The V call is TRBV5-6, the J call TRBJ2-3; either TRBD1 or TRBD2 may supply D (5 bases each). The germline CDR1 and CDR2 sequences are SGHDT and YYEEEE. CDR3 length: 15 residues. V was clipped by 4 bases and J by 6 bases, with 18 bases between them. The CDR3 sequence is CASSPLGASGDTQYF. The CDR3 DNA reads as TGTGCCAGCAGCCCCCTCGGGGCCTCGGGGGATACGCAGTATTTT. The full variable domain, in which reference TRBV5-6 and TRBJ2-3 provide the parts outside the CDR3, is DAGVTQSPTHLIKTRGQQVTLRCSPKSGHDTVSWYQQALGQGPQFIFQYYEEEERQRGNFPDRFSGHQFPNYSSELNVNALLLGDSALYLCASSPLGASGDTQYFGPGTRLTVL.

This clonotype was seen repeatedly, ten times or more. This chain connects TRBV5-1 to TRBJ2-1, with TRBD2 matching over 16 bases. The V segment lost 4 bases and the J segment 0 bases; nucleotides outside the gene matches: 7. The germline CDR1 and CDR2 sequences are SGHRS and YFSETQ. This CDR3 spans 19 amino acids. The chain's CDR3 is CASSMPGTSGRGSYNEQFF. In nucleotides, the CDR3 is TGCGCCAGCAGCATGCCCGGGACTAGCGGGAGGGGCTCCTACAATGAGCAGTTCTTC. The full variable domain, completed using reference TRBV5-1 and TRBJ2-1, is KAGVTQTPRYLIKTRGQQVTLSCSPISGHRSVSWYQQTPGQGLQFLFEYFSETQRNKGNFPGRFSGRQFSNSRSEMNVSTLELGDSALYLCASSMPGTSGRGSYNEQFFGPGTRLTVL.

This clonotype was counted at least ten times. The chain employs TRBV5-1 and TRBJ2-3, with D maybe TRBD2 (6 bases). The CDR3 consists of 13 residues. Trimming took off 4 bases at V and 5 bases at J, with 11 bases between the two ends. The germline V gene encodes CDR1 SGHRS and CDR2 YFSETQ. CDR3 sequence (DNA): TGCGCCAGCAGCACCCGGGACTTAGATACGCAGTATTTT. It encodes CASSTRDLDTQYF.

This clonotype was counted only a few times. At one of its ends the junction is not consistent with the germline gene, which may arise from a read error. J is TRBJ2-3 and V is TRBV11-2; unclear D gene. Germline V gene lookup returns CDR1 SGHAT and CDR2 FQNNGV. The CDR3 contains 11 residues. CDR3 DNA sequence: TGTACCAGCAGCTTAGGGTATACGCAGTATTTT. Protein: CTSSLGYTQYF.

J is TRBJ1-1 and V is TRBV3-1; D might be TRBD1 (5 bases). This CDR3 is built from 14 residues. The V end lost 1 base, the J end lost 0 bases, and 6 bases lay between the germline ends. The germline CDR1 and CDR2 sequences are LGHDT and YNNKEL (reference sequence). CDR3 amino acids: CASSQGGMNTEAFF. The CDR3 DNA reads TGTGCCAGCAGCCAAGGGGGGATGAACACTGAAGCTTTCTTT.

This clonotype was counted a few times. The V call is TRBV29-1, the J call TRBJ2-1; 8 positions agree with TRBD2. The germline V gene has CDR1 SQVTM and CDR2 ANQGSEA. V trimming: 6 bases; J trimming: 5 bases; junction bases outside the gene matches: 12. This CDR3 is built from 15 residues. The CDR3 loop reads CSVRWGREANNEQFF. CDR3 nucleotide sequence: TGCAGCGTCAGGTGGGGGCGGGAGGCTAACAATGAGCAGTTCTTC.

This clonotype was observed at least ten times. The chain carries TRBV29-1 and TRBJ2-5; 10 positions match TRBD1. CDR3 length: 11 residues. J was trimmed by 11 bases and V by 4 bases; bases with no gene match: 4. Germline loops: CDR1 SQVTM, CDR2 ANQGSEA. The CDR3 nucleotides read TGCAGCGTTGCGACAGGGGGCTCGCAGTACTTC. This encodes CSVATGGSQYF.

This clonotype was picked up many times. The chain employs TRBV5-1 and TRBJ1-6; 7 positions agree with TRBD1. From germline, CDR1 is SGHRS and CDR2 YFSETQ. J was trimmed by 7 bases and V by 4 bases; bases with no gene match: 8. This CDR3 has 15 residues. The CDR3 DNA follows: TGCGCCAGCAGCATACAGGGGATTGGAAATTCACCCCTCCACTTT. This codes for CASSIQGIGNSPLHF.

CDR3 protein: CSARELAGDSNEQFF. The CDR3 DNA is TGCAGTGCTAGAGAGTTAGCGGGAGACTCCAATGAGCAGTTCTTC. The V gene is TRBV20-1, the J gene TRBJ2-1, with 9 bases fitting TRBD2. The trim removed 0 bases at V and 6 bases at J, leaving 6 bases unmatched. The CDR3 spans 15 residues. Germline V gives CDR1 DFQATT, CDR2 SNEGSKA (reference sequence).

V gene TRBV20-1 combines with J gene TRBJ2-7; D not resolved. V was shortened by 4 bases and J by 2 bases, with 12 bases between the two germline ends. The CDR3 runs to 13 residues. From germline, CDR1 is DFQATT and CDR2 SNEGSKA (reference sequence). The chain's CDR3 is CSAKSRQTYEQYV. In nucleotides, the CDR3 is TGCAGTGCTAAGTCCCGACAAACCTACGAGCAGTACGTC.

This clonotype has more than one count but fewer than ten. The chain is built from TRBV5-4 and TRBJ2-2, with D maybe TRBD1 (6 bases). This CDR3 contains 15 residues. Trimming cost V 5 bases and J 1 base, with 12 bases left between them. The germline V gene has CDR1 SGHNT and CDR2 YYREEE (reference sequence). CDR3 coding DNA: TGTGCCAGCAGAATACAGGGACAGAACACCGGGGAGCTGTTTTTT. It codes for CASRIQGQNTGELFF. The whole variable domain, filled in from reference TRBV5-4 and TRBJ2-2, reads ETGVTQSPTHLIKTRGQQVTLRCSSQSGHNTVSWYQQALGQGPQFIFQYYREEENGRGNFPPRFSGLQFPNYSSELNVNALELDDSALYLCASRIQGQNTGELFFGEGSRLTVL.

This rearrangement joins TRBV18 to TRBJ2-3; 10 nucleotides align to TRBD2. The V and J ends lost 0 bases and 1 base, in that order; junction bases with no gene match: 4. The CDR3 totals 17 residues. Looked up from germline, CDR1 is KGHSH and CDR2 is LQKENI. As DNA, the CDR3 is TGTGCCAGCTCACCACCTACACTAGCGGGACGCACAGATACGCAGTATTTT. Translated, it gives CASSPPTLAGRTDTQYF.

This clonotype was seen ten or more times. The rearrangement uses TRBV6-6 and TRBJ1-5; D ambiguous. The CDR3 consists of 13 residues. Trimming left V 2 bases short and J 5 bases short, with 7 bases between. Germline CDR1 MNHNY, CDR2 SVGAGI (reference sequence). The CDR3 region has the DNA TGTGCCAGCAGTTACGGGCACGATCAGCCCCAGCATTTT. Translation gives CASSYGHDQPQHF.

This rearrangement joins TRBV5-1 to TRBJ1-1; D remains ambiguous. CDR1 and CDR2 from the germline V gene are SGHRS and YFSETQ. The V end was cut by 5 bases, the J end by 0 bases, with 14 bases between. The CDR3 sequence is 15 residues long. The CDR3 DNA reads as TGCGCCAGCAGACCAGGTGGGCCTGTGAACACTGAAGCTTTCTTT. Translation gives CASRPGGPVNTEAFF. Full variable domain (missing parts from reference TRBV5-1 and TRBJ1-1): KAGVTQTPRYLIKTRGQQVTLSCSPISGHRSVSWYQQTPGQGLQFLFEYFSETQRNKGNFPGRFSGRQFSNSRSEMNVSTLELGDSALYLCASRPGGPVNTEAFFGQGTRLTVV.